This TCR beta chain derives from a study of T cell repertoires in cytomegalovirus infection. Study background: Public TCR beta signatures indicated both CMV infection and matching HLA type. Study results and limitations: Based on cumulative public TCR beta family frequency, carriers of CMV plus the relevant HLA were identified. It was HLA-C-restricted CMV-specific TCR beta clonotypes that dominated the response ex vivo.

CDR1 SGHVS and CDR2 FNYEAQ come from the germline V gene. The CDR3 contains 21 residues. Points on this clonotype: Its antigen remains unidentified. A read error may be the cause here, since a much bigger clone is one base away.

TCRdb re-derived calls from the reads in MiXCR, one entry per CDR3 protein. The repertoire includes around 800,000 distinct CDR3 sequences, roughly 33% of them detected once, and approximately 13% sits in the top ten. The source is a human donor in good health (CMV status not recorded). Some clones in this sample may be carry-over from other donors' samples. This chain links TRBV7-6 with TRBJ2-6; maybe TRBD1 (7 bases). The sequenced sample was cultured CD8+ T cells from PBMCs, obtained from culture after CMV antigen stimulation. CDR3 amino acids: CVSSILMGAGQLFSGANVLTF. In DNA form, the CDR3 reads TGTGTCAGCAGCATATTAATGGGGGCGGGACAGCTCTTCTCTGGGGCCAACGTCCTGACTTTC.